Each of the 29 T cell receptor beta chains below was sequenced from the same sample in a study of T cell responses to AZD1222 COVID-19 vaccine. Repertoires were generated with immunoSEQ multiplex PCR, while TCRdb's copy carries only in-frame clones and drops some. Here the sample spans 100,000 to 150,000 clones, approximately 85% being singletons. The sample in question was peripheral blood, obtained on day 0 of AZD1222 vaccination. The receptor set was obtained from an adult in good health.

A few counts support this clone. The CDR3 coding sequence is TGTGCCAGCAGCCCCGATGGCGGGAGGGCCATCGGTAGCTACAATGAGCAGTTCTTC. Translating gives CASSPDGGRAIGSYNEQFF. The chain combines TRBV9 with TRBJ2-1; 9 nucleotides align to TRBD2. Per the germline V gene, CDR1 is SGDLS and CDR2 is YYNGEE. This CDR3 is 19 amino acids long. Germline trimming cut 4 bases from V and 3 bases from J; bases unmatched to any gene: 17.

The chain combines TRBV9 with TRBJ2-2; either TRBD1 or TRBD2 may fit D (5 bases each). V lost 4 bases to trimming and J lost 5 bases, with 12 bases between them. This CDR3 comprises 14 residues. Germline loops: CDR1 SGDLS, CDR2 YYNGEE. The CDR3 region is CASSTEGRTGELFF. CDR3 nucleotides: TGTGCCAGCAGCACCGAGGGGCGGACCGGGGAGCTGTTTTTT.

This clone was detected once. This chain uses TRBV7-9 with TRBJ1-1, with D perhaps TRBD1 (5 bases). This CDR3 contains 15 residues. Trimming pared 4 bases from V and 1 base from J, leaving 13 bases between. Germline assignment: CDR1 SEHNR and CDR2 FQNEAQ (reference sequence). The CDR3 DNA reads TGTGCCAGCAGCTCGTTTGGTGGGGCGAACACTGAAGCTTTCTTT. The encoded protein is CASSSFGGANTEAFF.

This clone was detected only once. V is TRBV7-7 and J is TRBJ2-6; D unresolved. The CDR3 extends over 18 amino acids. Germline lookup yields CDR1 SSHAT and CDR2 FNYEAQ (reference sequence). Deletions cut 5 bases from V and 5 bases from J, with 22 bases between. The CDR3 DNA follows: TGTGCCAGCAGCGGAAAGAATAAGTGCCAAAGTCGGGCCAACGTCCTGACTTTC. Its protein product is CASSGKNKCQSRANVLTF.

This clone has a single count. The chain links TRBV7-3 to TRBJ2-1, with 7 bases lining up with TRBD2. With 0 bases clipped from V and 4 bases from J, the junction kept 6 bases outside the gene matches. Looked up from germline, CDR1 is SGHTA and CDR2 is FQGTGA. The CDR3 totals 16 residues. CDR3 region: CASSLTSSGKYNEQFF. The CDR3 DNA reads TGTGCCAGCAGCTTAACGTCGAGCGGGAAATACAATGAGCAGTTCTTC.

This chain joins TRBV11-3 and TRBJ2-2, with D unresolved. V lost 0 bases, J lost 4 bases, and 9 bases lay in between. The germline V gene has CDR1 SGHNT and CDR2 YENEEA. This CDR3 contains 15 residues. The CDR3 region has the DNA TGTGCCAGCAGCTTAGATCGGCGAATCACCGGGGAGCTGTTTTTT. Translation gives CASSLDRRITGELFF.

The CDR3: CASRQGGDYGYTF. DNA for the CDR3: TGTGCCAGCAGACAGGGAGGGGACTATGGCTACACCTTC. The J gene is TRBJ1-2, the V gene TRBV28; TRBD1 is a possible D gene (6 bases). The germline V and J ends were trimmed by 6 bases and 3 bases, with 11 bases remaining between them. Per germline, CDR1 MDHEN and CDR2 SYDVKM. The CDR3 is made up of 13 amino acids.

DNA of the CDR3: TGTGCCAGCAGTTCGAGCGGGGGGGGGAACGATGAGCAGTTCTTC. It specifies CASSSSGGGNDEQFF. V gene TRBV6-4 combines with J gene TRBJ2-1, with TRBD2 matching over 10 bases. V dropped 5 bases and J dropped 8; count of bases not matched to a gene: 9. CDR3 length: 15 residues. The V gene's germline CDR1 is MRHNA and CDR2 SNTAGT.

The chain links TRBV27 to TRBJ2-1; TRBD1 matches 7 bases. J lost 5 bases, V lost 1 base, and 2 bases had no gene match. Germline V lookup: CDR1 MNHEY, CDR2 SMNVEV (reference sequence). The CDR3 consists of 14 residues. CDR3 sequence (DNA): TGTGCCAGCAGTTTATACAGGGGCGACAATGAGCAGTTCTTC. It yields the protein CASSLYRGDNEQFF.

The chain links TRBV10-3 to TRBJ1-1, with D possibly being TRBD1 (5 bases). The CDR3 has 15 amino acids. CDR1 is ENHRY and CDR2 is SYGVKD in the germline V gene. Trimming took off 0 bases at V and 0 bases at J, with 8 bases between the two ends. The CDR3 spells CAISESGPMNTEAFF. Here the CDR3 DNA reads TGTGCCATCAGTGAGTCGGGGCCTATGAACACTGAAGCTTTCTTT.

This chain joins TRBV7-8 and TRBJ1-5; a possible D gene is TRBD1 (6 bases). The germline V gene encodes CDR1 SGHVS and CDR2 FQNEAQ. The CDR3 spans 16 residues. The V end was cut by 5 bases, the J end by 4 bases, with 18 bases between. CDR3 sequence (DNA): TGTGCCAGCAGCCCCGGGGACATAAGAGGTAATCAGCCCCAGCATTTT. It codes for CASSPGDIRGNQPQHF.

The chain combines TRBV6-5 with TRBJ1-5; the D is unclear. The CDR3 length is 13 residues. Germline CDR1 and CDR2: MNHEY and SVGAGI. The V end was cut by 5 bases, the J end by 2 bases, with 7 bases between. The CDR3 DNA reads TGTGCCAGCAGTCTCTTTCGCAATCAGCCCCAGCATTTT. Protein sequence: CASSLFRNQPQHF.

The rearrangement links TRBV7-8 to TRBJ2-1; D is unresolved. V was shortened by 3 bases and J by 0 bases, with 12 bases between the two germline ends. Per germline, CDR1 SGHVS and CDR2 FQNEAQ. This CDR3 region has 16 residues. The CDR3, as DNA: TGTGCCAGCAGCTTGGCTGCTGTAAGCTCCTACAATGAGCAGTTCTTC. It translates to CASSLAAVSSYNEQFF.

V is TRBV24-1 and J is TRBJ2-1; tentative D call: TRBD2 (5 bases). This CDR3 is built from 18 residues. The germline gives CDR1 KGHDR, CDR2 SFDVKD. V was shortened by 3 bases and J by 2 bases, with 19 bases between the two germline ends. CDR3 in amino acids: CATSDPLPRADAYNEQFF. The DNA of the CDR3 is TGTGCCACCAGTGATCCCCTTCCTAGAGCGGACGCCTACAATGAGCAGTTCTTC.

The chain links TRBV19 to TRBJ2-3; a possible D gene is TRBD2 (6 bases). The CDR3 runs 16 residues. From germline, CDR1 is LNHDA and CDR2 SQIVND (reference sequence). V lost 4 bases and J 2 bases, leaving 16 bases between the germline ends. This chain's CDR3 is CASSNQAGGVTDTQYF. DNA for the CDR3: TGTGCCAGTAGTAACCAAGCTGGAGGGGTCACAGATACGCAGTATTTT.

This sequence joins TRBV19 and TRBJ2-3, with unresolved D. The V gene lost 7 bases and the J gene lost 2 bases, with 10 bases spanning the gap. The CDR3 totals 13 residues. In germline, CDR1 is LNHDA, CDR2 SQIVND (reference sequence). CDR3 in amino acids: CASTPGNTDTQYF. The CDR3 region has the DNA TGTGCCAGTACCCCCGGAAACACAGATACGCAGTATTTT.

The gene calls are TRBV29-1 and TRBJ1-2, with D possibly being TRBD1 (6 bases). The germline V gene has CDR1 SQVTM and CDR2 ANQGSEA. This CDR3 is 13 amino acids long. V lost 3 bases and J 2 bases, leaving 10 bases between the germline ends. CDR3 in amino acids: CSVDGQNNYGYTF. For the CDR3, the DNA is TGCAGCGTTGACGGACAGAACAACTATGGCTACACCTTC.

The chain is built from TRBV6-4 and TRBJ2-1; D is unclear. V lost 2 bases and J 2 bases, leaving 1 base between the germline ends. Germline-derived CDR1 and CDR2 are MRHNA and SNTAGT. CDR3 length equals 12 residues. The CDR3 DNA follows: TGTGCCAGCAGTGACACCTACAATGAGCAGTTCTTC. Protein sequence: CASSDTYNEQFF.

The gene calls are TRBV7-2 and TRBJ2-2; TRBD2 might be the D (5 bases). CDR3 length: 14 residues. Trimming cost V 3 bases and J 3 bases, with 8 bases left between them. CDR1 and CDR2 from the germline V gene are SGHTA and FQGNSA. The DNA for the CDR3 is TGTGCCAGCAGCTTGAGGGCCGACACCGGGGAGCTGTTTTTT. This encodes CASSLRADTGELFF. The full variable domain, completed using reference TRBV7-2 and TRBJ2-2, is GAGVSQSPSNKVTEKGKDVELRCDPISGHTALYWYRQSLGQGLEFLIYFQGNSAPDKSGLPSDRFSAERTGGSVSTLTIQRTQQEDSAVYLCASSLRADTGELFFGEGSRLTVL.

This clone was seen just once. The V call is TRBV19, the J call TRBJ1-4, with D possibly matching TRBD1 (5 bases). Germline assignment: CDR1 LNHDA and CDR2 SQIVND (reference sequence). Trimming took 7 bases from V and 5 from J, leaving 11 bases between them. CDR3 size: 13 residues. The DNA for the CDR3 is TGTGCCAGTATGGGACGCGGAAATGAAAAACTGTTTTTT. Residues: CASMGRGNEKLFF.

J is TRBJ2-5 and V is TRBV5-1, with D unresolved. Germline V lookup: CDR1 SGHRS, CDR2 YFSETQ. The CDR3 length is 13 residues. The V gene lost 3 bases and the J gene lost 2 bases, with 8 bases spanning the gap. The CDR3 loop reads CASSYKQQETQYF. The CDR3, as DNA: TGCGCCAGCAGCTATAAACAACAAGAGACCCAGTACTTC.

J is TRBJ1-1 and V is TRBV19; TRBD1 agrees at 8 bases. Germline trimming cut 6 bases from V and 1 base from J; bases unmatched to any gene: 7. Germline-derived CDR1 and CDR2 are LNHDA and SQIVND (reference sequence). CDR3 length: 15 amino acids. The CDR3 nucleotides read TGTGCCAGTAGGTACGGGACAGGAGGGAACACTGAAGCTTTCTTT. Protein product: CASRYGTGGNTEAFF.

This chain links TRBV5-1 with TRBJ2-1, with 8 bases identical to TRBD1. The trim removed 5 bases at V and 5 bases at J, leaving 9 bases unmatched. Germline V CDR1 and CDR2: SGHRS, YFSETQ. This CDR3 region has 15 residues. The chain's CDR3 is CASRTGGVVDNEQFF. The CDR3, as DNA: TGCGCCAGCAGAACAGGGGGAGTTGTCGACAATGAGCAGTTCTTC.

The CDR3 protein is CASSPLVRGEGGYTF. CDR3 nucleotide sequence: TGTGCCAGCTCACCTTTAGTCAGGGGCGAGGGAGGCTACACCTTC. The rearrangement links TRBV18 to TRBJ1-2, with TRBD1 as a possible D gene (6 bases). There are 15 residues in the CDR3. V was clipped by 3 bases and J by 8 bases, with 19 bases between them. CDR1 and CDR2 from the germline V gene are KGHSH and LQKENI. The full variable domain, completed using reference TRBV18 and TRBJ1-2, is NAGVMQNPRHLVRRRGQEARLRCSPMKGHSHVYWYRQLPEEGLKFMVYLQKENIIDESGMPKERFSAEFPKEGPSILRIQQVVRGDSAAYFCASSPLVRGEGGYTFGSGTRLTVV.

This chain joins TRBV6-2 or TRBV6-3 and TRBJ1-1; no clear D gene. The germline CDR1 and CDR2 sequences are MNHEY and SVGEGT. Trimming took off 1 base at V and 7 bases at J, with 7 bases between the two ends. This CDR3 contains 12 residues. Here the CDR3 reads CASSYYRVEAFF. The CDR3 region has the DNA TGTGCCAGCAGTTACTATAGGGTTGAAGCTTTCTTT.

V usage is TRBV19 and J usage is TRBJ1-5; 8 bases map to TRBD1. CDR3 length equals 12 residues. CDR1 is LNHDA and CDR2 is SQIVND in the germline V gene (reference sequence). J lost 5 bases, V lost 9 bases, and 3 bases had no gene match. For the CDR3, the DNA is TGTGCCAGGGGGACAGGCTATCAGCCCCAGCATTTT. It specifies CARGTGYQPQHF.

This chain links TRBV25-1 with TRBJ1-1; D not resolved. The V end was cut by 4 bases, the J end by 5 bases, with 8 bases between. The germline gives CDR1 MGHDK, CDR2 SYGVNS. CDR3 size: 12 residues. The CDR3 spells CASSGQYTEAFF. CDR3 in DNA: TGTGCCAGCAGTGGCCAGTATACTGAAGCTTTCTTT.

CDR3 protein: CASSSRRAYEQYF. DNA of the CDR3: TGTGCCAGCAGCTCCCGAAGGGCCTACGAGCAGTACTTC. The chain combines TRBV7-2 with TRBJ2-7; D remains unclear. Between the trimmed V and J ends, which lost 4 bases and 2 bases, there was a span of 9 bases. This CDR3 region has 13 residues. Germline CDR1 reads SGHTA; CDR2 reads FQGNSA. Full variable domain (outside the CDR3, taken from reference TRBV7-2 and TRBJ2-7): GAGVSQSPSNKVTEKGKDVELRCDPISGHTALYWYRQSLGQGLEFLIYFQGNSAPDKSGLPSDRFSAERTGGSVSTLTIQRTQQEDSAVYLCASSSRRAYEQYFGPGTRLTVT.

The chain joins TRBV7-6 to TRBJ2-3; the D is unclear. The germline CDR1 and CDR2 sequences are SGHVS and FNYEAQ. V shed 3 bases and J shed 4 bases, with 2 bases lying between them. The CDR3 is made up of 11 amino acids. The CDR3 region is CASSFADTQYF. For the CDR3, the DNA is TGTGCCAGCAGCTTTGCAGATACGCAGTATTTT.